The source of this T cell receptor beta chain is a study of CD8 T cells in ankylosing spondylitis. MiXCR, run by TCRdb on the 5' RACE reads, gives a single entry per CDR3 protein. The sample has over 100,000 distinct CDR3 sequences, 6.5% to 9% seen once. Overall study results and limits: In reactive arthritis synovial fluid and blood, some motif variants had been reported before. With a CD8+ phenotype, disease-linked clones were relatively rare in peripheral blood. Disease-linked clones reportedly showed significant enrichment in matched ankylosing spondylitis synovial fluid.

The CDR3 is 13 residues long. The germline V gene has CDR1 SNHLY and CDR2 FYNNEI. Trimming pared 7 bases from V and 3 bases from J, leaving 12 bases between. In its sample, this clonotype was seen many times. The antigen is undetermined. This chain uses TRBV2 with TRBJ2-5, with D possibly TRBD1 on 6 matching bases. The receptor comes from a male donor with ankylosing spondylitis or in good health (not recorded which). The sample consisted of blood, either unsorted or a sorted T cell fraction (not recorded which). The CDR3 DNA is TGTGCCAGCACTTGGACAGTAGAAGAGACCCAGTACTTC. Translation: CASTWTVEETQYF.